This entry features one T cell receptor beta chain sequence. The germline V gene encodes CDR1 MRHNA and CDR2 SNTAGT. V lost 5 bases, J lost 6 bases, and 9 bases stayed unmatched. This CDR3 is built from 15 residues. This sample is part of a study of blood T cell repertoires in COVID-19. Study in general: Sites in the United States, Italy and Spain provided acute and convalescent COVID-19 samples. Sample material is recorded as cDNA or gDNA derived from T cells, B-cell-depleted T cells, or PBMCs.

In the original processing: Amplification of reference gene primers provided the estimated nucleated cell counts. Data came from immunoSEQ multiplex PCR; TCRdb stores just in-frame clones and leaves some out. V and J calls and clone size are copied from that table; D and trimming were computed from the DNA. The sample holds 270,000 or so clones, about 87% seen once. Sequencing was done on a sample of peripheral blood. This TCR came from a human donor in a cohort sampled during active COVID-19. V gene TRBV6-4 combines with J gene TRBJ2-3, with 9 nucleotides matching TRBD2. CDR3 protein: CASSWKAGGVDTQYF. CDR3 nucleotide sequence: TGTGCCAGCAGTTGGAAAGCGGGGGGCGTGGATACGCAGTATTTT.